A selection of T cell receptor beta chains follows, all from one sample in a study of cytomegalovirus exposure and HLA in healthy donors. Produced via immunoSEQ multiplex PCR; TCRdb's table is partial and in-frame only. Of roughly 200,000 clones in the sample, 79% are singletons; the top ten hold 4.4%. The sequenced material came from PBMCs. These receptor sequences come from a woman aged 25-40 years in good health and CMV-seropositive. The CDR3 runs from the conserved cysteine through the conserved F or W. A D gene is named only where the DNA matches it firmly. The size field is filled for only some rows; it gives once, few, many or a size class.

>.|TRBV7-8|few|TRBJ2-7
TGTGCCAGCAGCTACGGGACACACCGACACGAGCAGTACTTC
CASSYGTHRHEQYF
>.|TRBV5-6|.|TRBJ2-1
TGTGCCAGCAGCTTGGTTGGGGGGTTATCCTACAATGAGCAGTTCTTC
CASSLVGGLSYNEQFF
>TRBD1|TRBV27|.|TRBJ1-5
TGTGCCAGCGGGCTGTACAGGGGAAATCAGCCCCAGCATTTT
CASGLYRGNQPQHF
>TRBD1|TRBV6-5|.|TRBJ1-1
TGTGCCAGCAGTTACCATGACAGGGGCAACACTGAAGCTTTCTTT
CASSYHDRGNTEAFF
>TRBD1|TRBV18|.|TRBJ1-3
TGTGCCAGCTCACTTCTCAGGGGGCCTGGAAACACCATATATTTT
CASSLLRGPGNTIYF
>TRBD1|TRBV4-3|.|TRBJ1-5
TGCGCCAGCAGCCAAGGGTCTACAGGGGTAAATCAGCCCCAGCATTTT
CASSQGSTGVNQPQHF
>TRBD1|TRBV5-6|.|TRBJ1-6
TGTGCCAGCAGCTTCCACAGCAGGGGGGATTCACCCCTCCACTTT
CASSFHSRGDSPLHF
>.|TRBV6-5|few|TRBJ1-1
TGTGCCAGCAGTCCCGAGAGTATTGACACTGAAGCTTTCTTT
CASSPESIDTEAFF
>.|TRBV5-1|.|TRBJ1-1
TGCGCCAGCAGTGTGGCAGGAACTGAAGCTTTCTTT
CASSVAGTEAFF
>.|TRBV5-6|.|TRBJ2-3
TGTGCCAGCACCTTTCCCACTAGTTCCGATACGCAGTATTTT
CASTFPTSSDTQYF
>TRBD1|TRBV14|.|TRBJ1-1
TGTGCCAGCAGCCAAGATCGGTCAGGACAGGGGCTCTTT
CASSQDRSGQGLF
>.|TRBV7-9|.|TRBJ2-5
TGTGCCAGCAGCTTTCGTAGAGGGGGAGAGGAGACCCAGTACTTC
CASSFRRGGEETQYF
>TRBD1|TRBV5-1|.|TRBJ2-7
TGCGCCAGCAGCATCGGACAGGGGTGGTACGAGCAGTACTTC
CASSIGQGWYEQYF
>.|TRBV4-3|.|TRBJ2-3
TGCGCCAGCAGCCAAGGACTCATAGATACGCAGTATTTT
CASSQGLIDTQYF
>.|TRBV19|.|TRBJ2-7
TGTGCCAGTAGTCCCGCTCTAAGTGCCTACGAGCAGTACTTC
CASSPALSAYEQYF
>.|TRBV7-2|.|TRBJ1-1
TGTGCCAGCAGCTTCGGACAGTACACTGAAGCTTTCTTT
CASSFGQYTEAFF
>.|TRBV19|.|TRBJ1-2
TGTGCCAGTAAGAGGGAAGTTGGCGGCTACACCTTC
CASKREVGGYTF
>.|TRBV4-3|many|TRBJ1-6
TGCGCCAGCAGCCAAGACAGGGAGGCCTCACCCCTCCACTTT
CASSQDREASPLHF
>.|TRBV5-4|.|TRBJ2-3
TGTGCCAGCGAAGCCCCGGGGGCAGATACGCAGTATTTT
CASEAPGADTQYF
>TRBD2|TRBV7-7|.|TRBJ2-5
TGTGCCAGCAGCCCCCACCCCGCAGCGGGAGGGGCCGAGACCCAGTACTTC
CASSPHPAAGGAETQYF
>.|TRBV6-1|.|TRBJ1-1
TGTGCCAGCAGTGAAACTGGAGCCACTGAAGCTTTCTTT
CASSETGATEAFF
>.|TRBV6-4|once|TRBJ2-2
TGTGCCAGCAGTGACTCGATCGGTGCGGGTTCCGCCGGGGAGCTGTTTTTT
CASSDSIGAGSAGELFF
>.|TRBV7-2|once|TRBJ2-5
TGTGCCAGCAGCTTAGGTGTGTTTGAGAAGACCCAGTACTTC
CASSLGVFEKTQYF
>TRBD2|TRBV5-1|.|TRBJ2-3
TGCGCCAGCAGCTTGGCTAGCGGGGGGAGAGATACGCAGTATTTT
CASSLASGGRDTQYF
>.|TRBV5-6|.|TRBJ2-6
TGTGCCAGCAGTCGGTGGGGGGCCAACGTCCTGACTTTC
CASSRWGANVLTF
>TRBD2|TRBV11-3|.|TRBJ2-1
TGTGCCAGCAGCCCCGAGGGTCTAGCGGGCCCCTACAATGAGCAGTTCTTC
CASSPEGLAGPYNEQFF
>TRBD2|TRBV2|few|TRBJ2-1
TGTGCCAGCAGAGCGACTAGCGGCATTGCCGGCGATGAGCAGTTCTTC
CASRATSGIAGDEQFF
>TRBD2|TRBV5-1|.|TRBJ2-5
TGCGCCAGCCGACTAGCGTTTCAAGAGACCCAGTACTTC
CASRLAFQETQYF
>.|TRBV11-3|.|TRBJ2-7
TGTGCCAACTCCCGCTACGAGCAGTACTTC
CANSRYEQYF
>TRBD2|TRBV25-1|.|TRBJ2-1
TGTGCCAGCAGTAAAAGCGGGAGTATGAATGAGCAGTTCTTC
CASSKSGSMNEQFF
>.|TRBV2|few|TRBJ1-1
TGTGCCAGCAGGGGCGGGAATATTGAAGCTTTCTTT
CASRGGNIEAFF
>.|TRBV7-9|.|TRBJ1-2
TGTGCCAGCAGCTTAAAGGATGGCGGCTATGGCTACACCTTC
CASSLKDGGYGYTF
>TRBD2|TRBV5-1|.|TRBJ2-1
TGCGCCAGCAGCATAAGGCCTAGCGGGAGTTTCGAGAATAATGAGCAGTTCTTC
CASSIRPSGSFENNEQFF
>TRBD2|TRBV6-1|.|TRBJ2-7
TGTGCCAGCAGTGATCGGCGGGAGGCCTACCTGGTTGGCTACGAGCAGTACTTC
CASSDRREAYLVGYEQYF
>TRBD1|TRBV5-1|.|TRBJ1-6
TGCGCCAGCAGCTTGGATCCCGGGACAGGGAATTCACCCCTCCACTTT
CASSLDPGTGNSPLHF
>.|TRBV7-8|few|TRBJ1-5
TGTGCCAGCAGCCCCCGCGGGGGTAGCAATCAGCCCCAGCATTTT
CASSPRGGSNQPQHF
>.|TRBV10-3|.|TRBJ2-7
TGTGCCATCAGTGGCGGGACGTTGAGCTCCTACGAGCAGTACTTC
CAISGGTLSSYEQYF
>.|TRBV10-2|.|TRBJ2-1
TGCGCCAGCGAAAAATGTAGCTCCTACAATGAGCAGTTCTTC
CASEKCSSYNEQFF
>TRBD1|TRBV12-5|.|TRBJ2-3
TGTGCTAGTGGTCCGACAGGGGACACAGATACGCAGTATTTT
CASGPTGDTDTQYF
>TRBD2|TRBV11-3|.|TRBJ2-1
TGTGCCAGCAGCTTGCTAGCGGGAGGGGGACATGAGCAGTTCTTC
CASSLLAGGGHEQFF
>TRBD1|TRBV7-9|.|TRBJ1-2
TGTGCCAGCAGCCAAGGGGGCAGGGAGAGTGGCGGCTACACCTTC
CASSQGGRESGGYTF